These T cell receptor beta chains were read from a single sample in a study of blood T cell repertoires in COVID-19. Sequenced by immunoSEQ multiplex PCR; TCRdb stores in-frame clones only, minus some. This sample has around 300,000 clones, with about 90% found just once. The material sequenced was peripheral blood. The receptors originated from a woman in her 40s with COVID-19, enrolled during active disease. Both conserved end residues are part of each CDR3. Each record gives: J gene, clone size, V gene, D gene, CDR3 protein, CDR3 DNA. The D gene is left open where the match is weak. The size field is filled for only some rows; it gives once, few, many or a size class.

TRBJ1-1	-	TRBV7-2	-	CASSSAGADTEAFF	TGTGCCAGCAGCTCAGCCGGTGCGGACACTGAAGCTTTCTTT
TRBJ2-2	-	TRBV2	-	CASKQQPNTGELFF	TGTGCCAGCAAACAACAGCCGAACACCGGGGAGCTGTTTTTT
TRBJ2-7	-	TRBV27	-	CASSLSWQGPPYEQYF	TGTGCCAGCAGTTTATCGTGGCAGGGGCCACCGTACGAGCAGTACTTC
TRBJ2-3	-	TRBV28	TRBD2	CASSLSLAGDTDTQYF	TGTGCCAGCAGTTTATCGCTAGCGGGGGACACAGATACGCAGTATTTT
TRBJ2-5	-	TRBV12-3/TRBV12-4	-	CASSRGQETQYF	TGTGCCAGCAGTAGGGGACAAGAGACCCAGTACTTC
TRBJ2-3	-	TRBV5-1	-	CASSPGAGFTDTQYF	TGCGCCAGCAGCCCTGGTGCTGGCTTCACAGATACGCAGTATTTT
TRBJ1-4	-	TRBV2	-	CASRVGGVNEKLFF	TGTGCCAGCAGGGTCGGGGGGGTGAATGAAAAACTGTTTTTT
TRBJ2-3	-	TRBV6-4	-	CASSDSGSGKRDTQYF	TGTGCCAGCAGTGACTCTGGCTCGGGTAAAAGAGATACGCAGTATTTT
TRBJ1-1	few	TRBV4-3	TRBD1	CASSQDGQGNTEAFF	TGCGCCAGCAGCCAAGACGGACAGGGGAACACTGAAGCTTTCTTT
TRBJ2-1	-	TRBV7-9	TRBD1	CASSRDRGLAEQFF	TGTGCCAGCAGCCGGGACAGGGGGCTTGCTGAGCAGTTCTTC
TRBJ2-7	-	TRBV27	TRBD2	CASERAGLAKEQYF	TGTGCCAGCGAGCGGGCTGGACTAGCGAAGGAGCAGTACTTC
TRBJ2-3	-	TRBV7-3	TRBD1	CASSSFGTGDTDTQYF	TGTGCCAGCAGCTCCTTCGGGACAGGGGACACAGATACGCAGTATTTT
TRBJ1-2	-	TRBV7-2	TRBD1	CASSLGDRKNGYTF	TGTGCCAGCAGCTTAGGGGACAGGAAGAATGGCTACACCTTC
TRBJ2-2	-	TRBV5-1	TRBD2	CASSLDHLAAGELFF	TGCGCCAGCAGCTTGGACCACCTAGCGGCCGGGGAGCTGTTTTTT
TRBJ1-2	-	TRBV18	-	CASSPLGVGYGYTF	TGTGCCAGCTCACCACTAGGAGTTGGCTATGGCTACACCTTC
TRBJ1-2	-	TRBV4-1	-	CASSQEGPTNYGYTF	TGCGCCAGCAGCCAAGAGGGGCCCACTAACTATGGCTACACCTTC
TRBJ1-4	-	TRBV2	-	CASSEGWGGGEKLFF	TGTGCCAGCAGTGAAGGATGGGGGGGAGGTGAAAAACTGTTTTTT
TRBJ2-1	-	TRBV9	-	CASSSTLAEPYNEQFF	TGTGCCAGCAGCTCCACTCTAGCTGAACCCTACAATGAGCAGTTCTTC
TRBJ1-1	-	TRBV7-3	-	CASSPDRVNTEAFF	TGTGCCAGCAGCCCCGACAGAGTGAACACTGAAGCTTTCTTT
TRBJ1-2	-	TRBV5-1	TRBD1	CASSLILDRENGYTF	TGCGCCAGCAGCTTAATCCTGGACAGGGAGAATGGCTACACCTTC
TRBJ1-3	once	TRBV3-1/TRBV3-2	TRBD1	CASSPRDRGRKIYF	TGTGCCAGCAGCCCCCGGGACAGGGGGCGGAAGATATATTTT
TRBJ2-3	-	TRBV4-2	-	CASSQDAGMSTQYF	TGTGCCAGCAGCCAAGACGCGGGGATGTCTACGCAGTATTTT
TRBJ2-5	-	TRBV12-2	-	CASRLESGAHADQETQYF	TGTGCAAGTCGCTTAGAATCAGGGGCACATGCGGACCAAGAGACCCAGTACTTC
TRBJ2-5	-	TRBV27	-	CASSFSSRGGKYQETQYF	TGTGCCAGCAGTTTTTCCTCTCGGGGCGGGAAGTACCAAGAGACCCAGTACTTC
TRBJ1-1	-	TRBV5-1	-	CASSLMDTPLNTEAFF	TGCGCCAGCAGCTTGATGGACACCCCATTGAACACTGAAGCTTTCTTT
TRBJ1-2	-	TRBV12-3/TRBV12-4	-	CASRRSAEYGYTF	TGTGCCAGCAGGAGGTCAGCAGAATATGGCTACACCTTC
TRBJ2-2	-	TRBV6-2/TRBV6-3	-	CASSRGLAANTGELFF	TGTGCCAGCAGCAGAGGGCTAGCAGCGAACACCGGGGAGCTGTTTTTT
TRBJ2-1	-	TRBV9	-	CASSASLTSNEQFF	TGTGCCAGCAGCGCATCCCTGACTAGTAATGAGCAGTTCTTC
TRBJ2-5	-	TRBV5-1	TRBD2	CASSSPGGVGETQYF	TGCGCCAGCAGCTCCCCCGGGGGGGTAGGAGAGACCCAGTACTTC
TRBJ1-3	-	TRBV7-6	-	CASSLADSRVGNTIYF	TGTGCCAGCAGCTTAGCGGACAGTCGTGTTGGAAACACCATATATTTT
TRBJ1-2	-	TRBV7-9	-	CASSPSNYGYTF	TGTGCCAGCAGCCCATCCAACTATGGCTACACCTTC
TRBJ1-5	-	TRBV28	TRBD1	CASSLIVTGRPQHF	TGTGCCAGCAGTTTAATAGTGACAGGGAGACCCCAGCATTTT
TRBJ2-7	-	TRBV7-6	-	CASSARKQDEQYF	TGTGCCAGCAGCGCCCGAAAACAGGACGAGCAGTACTTC
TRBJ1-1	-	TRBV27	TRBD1	CASSFSSLGQGNTEAFF	TGTGCCAGCAGTTTCTCCTCTTTGGGACAGGGGAACACTGAAGCTTTCTTT
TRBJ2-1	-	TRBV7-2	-	CASSLRDFAPFF	TGTGCCAGCAGTTTAAGGGACTTCGCTCCGTTCTTC
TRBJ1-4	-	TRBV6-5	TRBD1	CASTTIGTGDEKLFF	TGTGCCAGCACCACGATCGGGACAGGGGATGAAAAACTGTTTTTT
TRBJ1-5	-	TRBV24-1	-	CATSAPGPNQPQHF	TGTGCCACCAGTGCGCCGGGTCCCAATCAGCCCCAGCATTTT
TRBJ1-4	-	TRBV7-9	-	CASSPRAGDEKLFF	TGTGCCAGCAGCCCAAGGGCAGGGGATGAAAAACTGTTTTTT
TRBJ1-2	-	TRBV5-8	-	CASSLSELGGYTF	TGTGCCAGCAGCTTGTCCGAGCTAGGTGGCTACACCTTC
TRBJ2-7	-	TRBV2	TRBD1	CASTLQGRHEQYF	TGTGCCAGCACCCTACAGGGGAGACACGAGCAGTACTTC
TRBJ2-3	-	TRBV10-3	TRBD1	CAISESILQGASTDTQYF	TGTGCCATCAGTGAGTCGATCTTGCAGGGGGCTAGCACAGATACGCAGTATTTT
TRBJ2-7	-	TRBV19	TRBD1	CASSTNRDRYEQYF	TGTGCCAGTAGTACGAACCGGGACAGATACGAGCAGTACTTC
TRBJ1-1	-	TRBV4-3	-	CASSQEGPGDTEAFF	TGCGCCAGCAGCCAAGAGGGCCCGGGAGACACTGAAGCTTTCTTT
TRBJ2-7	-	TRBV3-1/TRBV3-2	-	CASSQDRGYEQYF	TGTGCCAGCAGCCAAGATAGGGGGTACGAGCAGTACTTC
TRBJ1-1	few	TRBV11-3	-	CASSFTNRDEAFF	TGTGCCAGCAGCTTCACCAACAGGGATGAAGCTTTCTTT
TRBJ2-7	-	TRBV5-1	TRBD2	CASRRGATYEQYF	TGCGCCAGCCGGCGGGGGGCTACATACGAGCAGTACTTC
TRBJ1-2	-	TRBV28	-	CASRPFGGGYGYTF	TGTGCCAGCAGACCCTTCGGGGGTGGCTATGGCTACACCTTC
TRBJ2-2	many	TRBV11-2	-	CASSALGAGELFF	TGTGCCAGCAGCGCTCTAGGGGCCGGGGAGCTGTTTTTT
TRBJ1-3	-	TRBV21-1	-	CASSLLQGRGNTIYF	TGTGCCAGCAGCTTATTACAGGGGAGAGGAAACACCATATATTTT
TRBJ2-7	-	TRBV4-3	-	CASSQEGLRYEQYF	TGCGCCAGCAGCCAAGAAGGTCTCAGGTACGAGCAGTACTTC
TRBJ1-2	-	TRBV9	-	CASSLTGTSYGYTF	TGTGCCAGCAGCTTAACAGGGACCTCCTATGGCTACACCTTC
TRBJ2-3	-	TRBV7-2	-	CASSFGWTTDTQYF	TGTGCCAGCAGCTTCGGGTGGACTACAGATACGCAGTATTTT
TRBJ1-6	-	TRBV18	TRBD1	CASSPVPTGRGASYNSPLHF	TGTGCCAGCTCACCAGTGCCGACAGGGCGGGGGGCCTCCTATAATTCACCCCTCCACTTT
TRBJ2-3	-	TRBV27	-	CASSFQRRGNTQYF	TGTGCCAGCAGTTTTCAACGTCGGGGGAATACGCAGTATTTT
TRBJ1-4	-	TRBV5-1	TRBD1	CASSPFGQGEEKLFF	TGCGCCAGCAGTCCCTTTGGACAGGGGGAGGAAAAACTGTTTTTT
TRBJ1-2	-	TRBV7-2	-	CATDYGYTF	TGTGCCACCGACTATGGCTACACCTTC
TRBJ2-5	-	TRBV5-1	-	CASSLFLGAEETQYF	TGCGCCAGCAGCTTGTTCCTAGGGGCGGAAGAGACCCAGTACTTC
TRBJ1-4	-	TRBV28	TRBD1	CASSLTGLNEKLFF	TGTGCCAGCAGTCTGACAGGGTTAAATGAAAAACTGTTTTTT
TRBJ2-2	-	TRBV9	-	CASSVVGGNTGELFF	TGTGCCAGCAGCGTAGTTGGCGGAAACACCGGGGAGCTGTTTTTT
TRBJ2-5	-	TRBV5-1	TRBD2	CASRVAGGPGETQYF	TGCGCCAGCAGAGTAGCGGGGGGGCCAGGAGAGACCCAGTACTTC